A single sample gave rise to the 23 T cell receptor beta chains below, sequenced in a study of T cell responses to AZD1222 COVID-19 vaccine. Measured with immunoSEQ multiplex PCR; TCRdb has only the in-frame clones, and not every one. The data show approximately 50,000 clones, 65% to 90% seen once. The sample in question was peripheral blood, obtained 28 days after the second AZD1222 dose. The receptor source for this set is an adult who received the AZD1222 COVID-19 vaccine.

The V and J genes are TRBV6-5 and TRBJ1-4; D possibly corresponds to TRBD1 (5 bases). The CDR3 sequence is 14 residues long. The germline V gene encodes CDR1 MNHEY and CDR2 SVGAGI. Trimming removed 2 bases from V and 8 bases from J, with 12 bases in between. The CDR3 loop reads CASSYGQGWEKLFF. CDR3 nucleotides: TGTGCCAGCAGTTACGGGCAGGGCTGGGAAAAACTGTTTTTT.

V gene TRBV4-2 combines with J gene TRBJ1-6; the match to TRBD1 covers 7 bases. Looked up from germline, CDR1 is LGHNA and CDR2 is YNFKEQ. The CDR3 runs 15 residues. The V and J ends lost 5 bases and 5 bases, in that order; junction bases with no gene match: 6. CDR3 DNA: TGTGCCAGCAGCAAACCGGACAGGAATAATTCACCCCTCCACTTT. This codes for CASSKPDRNNSPLHF.

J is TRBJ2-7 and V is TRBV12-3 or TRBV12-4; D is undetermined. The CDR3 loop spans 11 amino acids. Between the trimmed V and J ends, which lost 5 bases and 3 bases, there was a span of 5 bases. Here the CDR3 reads CASSENYEQYF. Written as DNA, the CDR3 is TGTGCCAGCAGTGAGAACTACGAGCAGTACTTC.

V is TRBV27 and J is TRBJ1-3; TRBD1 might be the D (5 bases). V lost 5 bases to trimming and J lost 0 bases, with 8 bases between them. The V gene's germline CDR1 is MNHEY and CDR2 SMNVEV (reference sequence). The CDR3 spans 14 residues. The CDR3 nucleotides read TGTGCCAGCAGTGAGACAGTCTCTGGAAACACCATATATTTT. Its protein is CASSETVSGNTIYF.

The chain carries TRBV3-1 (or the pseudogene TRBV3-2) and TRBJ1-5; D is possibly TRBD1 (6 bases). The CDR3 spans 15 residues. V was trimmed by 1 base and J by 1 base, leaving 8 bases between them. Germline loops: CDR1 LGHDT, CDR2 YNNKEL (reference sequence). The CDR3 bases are TGTGCCAGCAGCCAAGCTGGGGGCAGCAATCAGCCCCAGCATTTT. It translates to CASSQAGGSNQPQHF.

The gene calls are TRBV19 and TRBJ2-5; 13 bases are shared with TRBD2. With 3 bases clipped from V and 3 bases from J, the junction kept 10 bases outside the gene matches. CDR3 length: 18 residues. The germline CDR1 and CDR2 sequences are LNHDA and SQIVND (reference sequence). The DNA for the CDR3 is TGTGCCAGTAGTATTTCGGAGCTAGGACTAGCGGGAGAAGAGACCCAGTACTTC. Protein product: CASSISELGLAGEETQYF.

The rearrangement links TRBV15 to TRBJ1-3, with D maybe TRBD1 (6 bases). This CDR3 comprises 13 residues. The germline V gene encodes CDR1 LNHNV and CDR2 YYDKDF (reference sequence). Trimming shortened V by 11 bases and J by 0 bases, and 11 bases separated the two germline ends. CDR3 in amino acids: CAAGESSGNTIYF. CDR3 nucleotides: TGTGCCGCAGGGGAGAGCTCTGGAAACACCATATATTTT.

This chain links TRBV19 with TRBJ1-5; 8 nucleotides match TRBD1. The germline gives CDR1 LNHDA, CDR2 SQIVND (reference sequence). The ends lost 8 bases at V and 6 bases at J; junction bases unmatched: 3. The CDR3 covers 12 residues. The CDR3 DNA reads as TGTGCCAGTGGGGGGACAGGTCAGCCCCAGCATTTT. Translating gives CASGGTGQPQHF.

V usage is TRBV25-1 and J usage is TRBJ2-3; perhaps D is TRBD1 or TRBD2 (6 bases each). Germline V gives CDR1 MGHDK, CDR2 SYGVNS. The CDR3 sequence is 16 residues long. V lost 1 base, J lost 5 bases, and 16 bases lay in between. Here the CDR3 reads CASSEWGAGGVDTQYF. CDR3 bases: TGTGCCAGCAGTGAATGGGGGGCAGGCGGGGTAGATACGCAGTATTTT.

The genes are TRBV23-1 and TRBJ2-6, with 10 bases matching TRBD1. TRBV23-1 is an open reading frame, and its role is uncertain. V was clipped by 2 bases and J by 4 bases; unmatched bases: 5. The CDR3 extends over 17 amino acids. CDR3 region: CASSQKGTGDGANVLTF. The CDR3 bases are TGCGCCAGCAGTCAAAAGGGGACAGGGGACGGGGCCAACGTCCTGACTTTC.

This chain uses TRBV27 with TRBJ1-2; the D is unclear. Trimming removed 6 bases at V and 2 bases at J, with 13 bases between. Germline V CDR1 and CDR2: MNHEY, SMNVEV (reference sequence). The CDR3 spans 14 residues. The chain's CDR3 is CASRAGVTNYGYTF. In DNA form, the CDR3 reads TGTGCCAGCAGGGCCGGGGTCACCAACTATGGCTACACCTTC.

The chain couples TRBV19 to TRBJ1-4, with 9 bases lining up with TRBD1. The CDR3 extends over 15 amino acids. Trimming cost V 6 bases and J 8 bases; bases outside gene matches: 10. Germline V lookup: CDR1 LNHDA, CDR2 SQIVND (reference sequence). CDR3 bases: TGTGCCAGTAGAAATCGCGGGACAGGGAACGAAAAACTGTTTTTT. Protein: CASRNRGTGNEKLFF.

The CDR3 region is CASSLRGSSDTQYF. CDR3 sequence (DNA): TGTGCCAGCAGCTTACGGGGGAGTTCCGATACGCAGTATTTT. V gene TRBV7-2 combines with J gene TRBJ2-3, with D maybe TRBD2 (6 bases). Germline V CDR1 and CDR2: SGHTA, FQGNSA. This CDR3 is built from 14 residues. The V end was cut by 2 bases, the J end by 6 bases, with 12 bases between.

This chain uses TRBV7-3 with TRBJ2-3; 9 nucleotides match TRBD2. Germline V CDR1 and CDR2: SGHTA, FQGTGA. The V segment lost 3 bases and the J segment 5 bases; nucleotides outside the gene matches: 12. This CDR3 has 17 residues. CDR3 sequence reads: CASSFSPSAGGKDTQYF. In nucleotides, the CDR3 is TGTGCCAGCAGCTTCTCCCCCTCAGCGGGAGGTAAAGATACGCAGTATTTT.

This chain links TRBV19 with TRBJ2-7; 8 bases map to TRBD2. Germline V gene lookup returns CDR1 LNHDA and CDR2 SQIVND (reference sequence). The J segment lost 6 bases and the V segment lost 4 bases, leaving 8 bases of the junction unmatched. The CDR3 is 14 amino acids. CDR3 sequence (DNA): TGTGCCAGTAGTAGTACTAGCGGCCGCTTCGAGCAGTACTTC. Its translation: CASSSTSGRFEQYF.

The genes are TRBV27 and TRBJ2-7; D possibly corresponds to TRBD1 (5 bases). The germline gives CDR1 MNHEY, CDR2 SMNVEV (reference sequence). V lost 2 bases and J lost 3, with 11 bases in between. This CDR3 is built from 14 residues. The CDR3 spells CASSLQGYGYEQYF. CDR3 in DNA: TGTGCCAGCAGTTTACAGGGTTATGGCTACGAGCAGTACTTC.

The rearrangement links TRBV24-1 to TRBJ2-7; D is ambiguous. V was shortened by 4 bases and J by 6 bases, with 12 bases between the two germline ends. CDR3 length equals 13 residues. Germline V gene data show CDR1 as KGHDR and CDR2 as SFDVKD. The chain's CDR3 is CATSDPSSAEQYF. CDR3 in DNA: TGTGCCACCAGTGACCCCTCGAGCGCCGAGCAGTACTTC.

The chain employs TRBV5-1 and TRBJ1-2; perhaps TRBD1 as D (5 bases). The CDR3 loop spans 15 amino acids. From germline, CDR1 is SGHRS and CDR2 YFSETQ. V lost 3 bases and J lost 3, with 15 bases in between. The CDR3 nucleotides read TGCGCCAGCAGCTCAAATTCAGGGACGGACTATGGCTACACCTTC. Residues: CASSSNSGTDYGYTF.

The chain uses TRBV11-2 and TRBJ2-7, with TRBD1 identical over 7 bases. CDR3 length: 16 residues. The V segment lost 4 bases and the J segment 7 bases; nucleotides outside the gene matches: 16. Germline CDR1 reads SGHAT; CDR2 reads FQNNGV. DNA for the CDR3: TGTGCCAGCAGCTCGGGATGGGGACAGATCCCTCGGGAGCAGTACTTC. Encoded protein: CASSSGWGQIPREQYF.

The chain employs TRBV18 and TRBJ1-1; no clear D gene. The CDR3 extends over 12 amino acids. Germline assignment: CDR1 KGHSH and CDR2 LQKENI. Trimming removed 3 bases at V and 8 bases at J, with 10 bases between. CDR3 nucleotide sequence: TGTGCCAGCTCACCTTCGGTGGGAGAAGCTTTCTTT. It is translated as CASSPSVGEAFF.

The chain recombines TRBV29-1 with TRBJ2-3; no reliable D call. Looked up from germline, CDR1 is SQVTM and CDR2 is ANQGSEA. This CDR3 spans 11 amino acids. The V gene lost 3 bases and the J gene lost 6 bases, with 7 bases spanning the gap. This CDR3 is CSVDPADTQYF. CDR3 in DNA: TGCAGCGTTGACCCGGCGGATACGCAGTATTTT.

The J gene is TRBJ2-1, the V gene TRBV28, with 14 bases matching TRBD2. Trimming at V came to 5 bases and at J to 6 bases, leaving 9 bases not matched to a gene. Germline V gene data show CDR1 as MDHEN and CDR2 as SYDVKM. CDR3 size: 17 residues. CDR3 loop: CASSPPWGLAGVNEQFF. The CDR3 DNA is TGTGCCAGCAGTCCCCCTTGGGGACTAGCGGGGGTCAATGAGCAGTTCTTC.

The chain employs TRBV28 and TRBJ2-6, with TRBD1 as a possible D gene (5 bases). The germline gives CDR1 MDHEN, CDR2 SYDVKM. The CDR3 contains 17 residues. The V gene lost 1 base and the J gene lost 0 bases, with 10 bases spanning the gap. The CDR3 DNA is TGTGCCAGCAGTTTATCAGGGATAGGCTCTGGGGCCAACGTCCTGACTTTC. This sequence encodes CASSLSGIGSGANVLTF.